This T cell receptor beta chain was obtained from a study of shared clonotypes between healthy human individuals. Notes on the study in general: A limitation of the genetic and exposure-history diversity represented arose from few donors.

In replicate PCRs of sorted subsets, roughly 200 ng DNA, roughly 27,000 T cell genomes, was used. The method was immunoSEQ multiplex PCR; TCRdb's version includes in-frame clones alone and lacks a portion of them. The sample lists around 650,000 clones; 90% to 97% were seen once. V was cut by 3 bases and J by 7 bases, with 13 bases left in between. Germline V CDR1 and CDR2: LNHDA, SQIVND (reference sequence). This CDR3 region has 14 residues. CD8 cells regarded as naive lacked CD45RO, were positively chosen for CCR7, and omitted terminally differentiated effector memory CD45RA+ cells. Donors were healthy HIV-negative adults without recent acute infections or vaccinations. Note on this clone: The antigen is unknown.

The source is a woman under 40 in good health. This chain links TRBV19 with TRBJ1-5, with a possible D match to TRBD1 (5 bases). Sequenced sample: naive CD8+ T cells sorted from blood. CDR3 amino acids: CASSIAGIGQPQHF. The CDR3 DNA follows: TGTGCCAGTAGTATCGCAGGGATAGGGCAGCCCCAGCATTTT.